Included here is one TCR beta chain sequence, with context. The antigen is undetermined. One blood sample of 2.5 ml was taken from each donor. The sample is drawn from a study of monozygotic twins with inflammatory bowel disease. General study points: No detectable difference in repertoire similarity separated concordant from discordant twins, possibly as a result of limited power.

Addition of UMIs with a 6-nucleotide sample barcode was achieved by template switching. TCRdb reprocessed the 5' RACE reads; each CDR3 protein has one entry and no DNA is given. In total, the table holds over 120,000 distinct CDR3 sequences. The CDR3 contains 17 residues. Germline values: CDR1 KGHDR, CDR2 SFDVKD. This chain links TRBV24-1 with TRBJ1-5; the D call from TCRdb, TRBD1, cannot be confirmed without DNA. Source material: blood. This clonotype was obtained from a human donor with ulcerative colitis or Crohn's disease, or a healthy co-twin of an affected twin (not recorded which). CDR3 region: CATSEPGTGGAYQPQHF.